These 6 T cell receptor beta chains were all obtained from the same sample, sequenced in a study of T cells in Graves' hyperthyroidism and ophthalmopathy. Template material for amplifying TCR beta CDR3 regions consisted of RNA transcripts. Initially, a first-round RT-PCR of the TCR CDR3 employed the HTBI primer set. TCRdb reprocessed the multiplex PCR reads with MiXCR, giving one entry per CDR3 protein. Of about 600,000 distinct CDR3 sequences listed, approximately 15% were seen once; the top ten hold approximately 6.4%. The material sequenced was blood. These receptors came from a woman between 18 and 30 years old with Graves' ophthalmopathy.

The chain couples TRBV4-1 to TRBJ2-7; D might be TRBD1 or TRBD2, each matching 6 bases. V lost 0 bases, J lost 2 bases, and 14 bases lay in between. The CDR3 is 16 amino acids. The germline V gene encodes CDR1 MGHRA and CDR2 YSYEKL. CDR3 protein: CASSQESPGAAYEQYF. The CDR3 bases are TGCGCCAGCAGCCAAGAAAGCCCGGGGGCAGCCTACGAGCAGTACTTC.

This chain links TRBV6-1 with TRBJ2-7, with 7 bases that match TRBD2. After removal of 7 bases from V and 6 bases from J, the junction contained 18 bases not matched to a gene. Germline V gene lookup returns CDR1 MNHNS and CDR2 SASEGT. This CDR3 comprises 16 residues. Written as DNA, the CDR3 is TGTGCCAGCACGAGAGTGGGGGGGATAGGATTTGGCGAGCAGTACTTC. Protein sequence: CASTRVGGIGFGEQYF.

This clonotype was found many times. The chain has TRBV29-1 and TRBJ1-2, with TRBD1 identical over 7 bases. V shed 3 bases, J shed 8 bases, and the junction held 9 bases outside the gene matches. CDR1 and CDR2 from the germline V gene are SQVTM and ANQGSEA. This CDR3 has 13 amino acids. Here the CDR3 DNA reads TGCAGCGTTGATCCGGAACAGGGGAGCGGCTACACCTTC. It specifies CSVDPEQGSGYTF.

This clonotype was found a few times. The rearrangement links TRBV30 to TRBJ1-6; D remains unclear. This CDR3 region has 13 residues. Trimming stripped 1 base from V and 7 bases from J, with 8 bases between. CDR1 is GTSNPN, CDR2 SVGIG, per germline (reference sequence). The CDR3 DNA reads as TGTGCCTGGAGTGACTACAGAAATTCACCCCTCCACTTT. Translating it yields CAWSDYRNSPLHF.

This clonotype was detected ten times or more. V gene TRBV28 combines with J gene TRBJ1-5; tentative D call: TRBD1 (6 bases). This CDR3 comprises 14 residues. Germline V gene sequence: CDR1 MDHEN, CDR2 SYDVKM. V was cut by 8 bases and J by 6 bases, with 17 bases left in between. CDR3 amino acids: CASETGQKGQPQHF. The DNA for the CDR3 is TGTGCCAGCGAGACAGGTCAGAAGGGTCAGCCCCAGCATTTT. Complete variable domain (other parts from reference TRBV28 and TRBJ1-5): DVKVTQSSRYLVKRTGEKVFLECVQDMDHENMFWYRQDPGLGLRLIYFSYDVKMKEKGDIPEGYSVSREKKERFSLILESASTNQTSMYLCASETGQKGQPQHFGDGTRLSIL.

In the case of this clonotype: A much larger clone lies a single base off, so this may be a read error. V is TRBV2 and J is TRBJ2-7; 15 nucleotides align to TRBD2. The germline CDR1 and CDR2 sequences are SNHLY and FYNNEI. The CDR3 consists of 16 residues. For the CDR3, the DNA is TGTGCCAGCAGTTTTCCCGGGACTAGCGGGAGGTACGAGCAGTGCTTC. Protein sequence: CASSFPGTSGRYEQCF.